This TCR beta chain emerged from a study of control samples from healthy donors and cancer patients. Produced via immunoSEQ multiplex PCR; TCRdb's table is partial and in-frame only. The table shows roughly 170,000 clones, with around 90% occurring only once. The material sequenced was blood. This sequence originates from a woman aged 25 to 39 in good health.

CDR3: CASSISSRGYEQYF. The CDR3 DNA follows: TGTGCCAGTAGTATATCCTCACGGGGCTACGAGCAGTACTTC. The chain links TRBV19 to TRBJ2-7; D perhaps matches TRBD2 (5 bases). The CDR3 has 14 amino acids. CDR1 is LNHDA and CDR2 is SQIVND in the germline V gene (reference sequence). V was pared by 2 bases and J by 3 bases, with 11 bases between.